A selection of T cell receptor beta chains follows, all from one sample in a study of blood T cell repertoires in COVID-19. Generated by immunoSEQ multiplex PCR, the TCRdb table keeps only in-frame clones and is missing some. The sample comprises about 53,000 clones, 80% to 90% of which are singletons, and around 2.5% rests with the top ten. The sequencing sample was made of peripheral blood. Every receptor here comes from a woman between 55 and 75 years old with acute or convalescent COVID-19. Both conserved end residues are part of each CDR3. The D gene is left open where the match is weak. Size tells how often a clone was seen (once, few, many) or the class of an expanded clone, and some rows leave it out.

J gene	clone size	V gene	D gene	CDR3 protein	CDR3 DNA
TRBJ2-3	.	TRBV30	.	CAWKATSDTQYF	TGTGCCTGGAAAGCGACTTCAGATACGCAGTATTTT
TRBJ2-5	.	TRBV5-1	TRBD2	CASSLGLAGAGTQYF	TGCGCCAGCAGCTTGGGACTAGCGGGGGCTGGGACCCAGTACTTC
TRBJ1-1	.	TRBV27	TRBD1	CASSSRWDRGYGGNTEAFF	TGTGCCAGCAGTTCACGCTGGGACAGGGGATACGGTGGGAACACTGAAGCTTTCTTT
TRBJ1-5	.	TRBV30	TRBD1	CAWSVRGRGAQPQHF	TGTGCCTGGAGTGTAAGGGGGCGCGGCGCTCAGCCCCAGCATTTT
TRBJ2-5	.	TRBV9	.	CASSPSGWGEETQYF	TGTGCCAGCAGCCCGAGCGGTTGGGGAGAGGAGACCCAGTACTTC
TRBJ2-7	.	TRBV15	TRBD2	CATSTPTSGGAPEQYF	TGTGCCACCAGCACCCCGACTAGCGGGGGGGCCCCCGAGCAGTACTTC
TRBJ1-1	.	TRBV23-1	.	CASSQCNRTRTLDDTEAFF	TGCGCCAGCAGTCAATGCAACAGGACAAGGACCTTGGATGACACTGAAGCTTTCTTT
TRBJ2-7	.	TRBV6-5	TRBD1	CASSYQDRIYEQYF	TGTGCCAGCAGTTATCAGGACAGGATCTACGAGCAGTACTTC
TRBJ1-2	.	TRBV5-8	.	CASSLGQGTSEGYTF	TGTGCCAGCAGCTTGGGGCAGGGGACATCCGAAGGCTACACCTTC
TRBJ1-6	once	TRBV2	.	CASSLKSSYNSPLHF	TGTGCCAGCAGTCTAAAGAGCTCCTATAATTCACCCCTCCACTTT
TRBJ2-7	.	TRBV5-6	TRBD1	CASSSGTGSYEQYF	TGTGCCAGCAGCTCCGGGACAGGCTCCTACGAGCAGTACTTC
TRBJ1-6	.	TRBV6-5	.	CASSFRKRPLHF	TGTGCCAGCAGTTTCCGGAAGCGACCCCTCCACTTT
TRBJ1-5	.	TRBV27	.	CASSFHFRTVINQPQHF	TGTGCCAGCAGTTTCCATTTCAGGACAGTCATCAATCAGCCCCAGCATTTT
TRBJ2-4	.	TRBV6-6	.	CASSTGGDIQYF	TGTGCCAGCAGTACAGGGGGGGACATTCAGTACTTC
TRBJ1-5	.	TRBV5-1	.	CASSPEGPGQPQHF	TGCGCCAGCAGCCCCGAGGGTCCCGGTCAGCCCCAGCATTTT
TRBJ1-2	.	TRBV4-2	.	CASSQEVSSGFYGYTF	TGTGCCAGCAGCCAAGAAGTTTCCTCGGGTTTTTATGGCTACACCTTC
TRBJ1-6	few	TRBV19	.	CASSIGQVDNSPLHF	TGTGCCAGTAGTATAGGACAGGTCGATAATTCACCCCTCCACTTT
TRBJ2-7	few	TRBV5-1	.	CASRGTGSYEQYF	TGCGCCAGCAGGGGGACCGGGAGCTACGAGCAGTACTTC
TRBJ2-1	.	TRBV12-3/TRBV12-4	.	CASSPRGGDEQFF	TGTGCCAGCAGCCCGCGGGGAGGTGATGAGCAGTTCTTC
TRBJ1-1	.	TRBV25-1	.	CASSEFRLTEAFF	TGTGCCAGCAGTGAATTCAGGCTCACTGAAGCTTTCTTT
TRBJ1-1	.	TRBV28	.	CASSLEVRAEAFF	TGTGCCAGCTCTCTTGAGGTCCGGGCTGAAGCTTTCTTT
TRBJ1-2	.	TRBV6-5	TRBD1	CASSLNRGDYGYTF	TGTGCCAGCAGCCTCAACAGGGGGGACTATGGCTACACCTTC
TRBJ1-3	.	TRBV4-1	.	CASSQLTGNTIYF	TGCGCCAGCAGCCAACTAACTGGAAACACCATATATTTT
TRBJ2-1	.	TRBV29-1	TRBD2	CSVRLSGSSYNEQFF	TGCAGCGTCCGACTTAGCGGGAGCTCCTACAATGAGCAGTTCTTC
TRBJ1-2	.	TRBV27	.	CASSLSPWTADGYTF	TGTGCCAGCAGTTTAAGCCCCTGGACAGCCGATGGCTACACCTTC
TRBJ2-5	.	TRBV9	.	CASSVAGMGSETQYF	TGTGCCAGCAGCGTAGCAGGGATGGGATCTGAGACCCAGTACTTC
TRBJ2-7	.	TRBV6-6	TRBD1	CASSSLGTGGEYEQYF	TGTGCCAGCAGCTCGCTTGGGACAGGGGGGGAGTACGAGCAGTACTTC
TRBJ2-1	.	TRBV7-9	TRBD2	CASSPGGSGSGPNNEQFF	TGTGCCAGCAGTCCCGGGGGTAGCGGGAGTGGACCCAACAATGAGCAGTTCTTC
TRBJ1-2	.	TRBV6-5	.	CASRGWGDDGYTF	TGTGCCAGCAGGGGCTGGGGAGATGATGGCTACACCTTC
TRBJ2-7	.	TRBV7-2	TRBD1	CASSIYGTVVTYEQYF	TGTGCCAGCAGCATTTACGGGACAGTGGTGACCTACGAGCAGTACTTC
TRBJ1-6	.	TRBV7-3	.	CASSKRARDSPLHF	TGTGCCAGCAGCAAGAGGGCACGGGATTCACCCCTCCACTTT